This T cell receptor beta chain is drawn from a study of T cells in localized non-small cell lung cancer. With respect to this clone: What it binds is unknown.

Profiled with immunoSEQ multiplex PCR; TCRdb holds only in-frame clones, not every one. The sample lists more than 4,500 clones, 30% to 40% occurring once. The CDR3 runs 14 residues. V was cut by 8 bases and J by 9 bases, with 17 bases left in between. Study outcomes and limitations: Uninvolved adjacent lung had the highest recorded T cell clonality, with tumor below it. Appearances in adjacent lung were noted for a median approximately 50 of the top 100 tumor clones. Tumor samples were not multi-region, leaving intratumor heterogeneity unexcluded. Longer survival (overall) was linked to higher T cell density in blood.

The chain combines TRBV6-7 with TRBJ1-6; possibly TRBD1 for D (5 bases). TRBV6-7 is filed as an ORF, its function uncertain. The receptor was isolated from a female donor older than 55 with stage I lung adenocarcinoma. Sequencing was performed on lung tumor tissue, taken before any cancer treatment. CDR3 protein: CASSLDKIISPLHF. CDR3 in DNA: TGTGCCAGCTCTCTGGACAAAATTATTTCACCCCTCCACTTT.